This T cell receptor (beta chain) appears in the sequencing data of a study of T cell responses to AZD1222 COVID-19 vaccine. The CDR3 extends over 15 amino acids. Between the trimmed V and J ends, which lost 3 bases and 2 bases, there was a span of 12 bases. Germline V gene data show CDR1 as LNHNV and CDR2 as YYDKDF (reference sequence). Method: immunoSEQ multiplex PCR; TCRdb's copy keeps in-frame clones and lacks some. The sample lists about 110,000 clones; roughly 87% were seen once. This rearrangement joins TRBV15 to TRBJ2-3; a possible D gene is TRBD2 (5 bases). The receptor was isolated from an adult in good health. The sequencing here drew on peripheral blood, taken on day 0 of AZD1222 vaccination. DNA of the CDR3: TGTGCCACCAGCAGTAGCGCAGAGCCCACAGATACGCAGTATTTT. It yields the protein CATSSSAEPTDTQYF.